This T cell receptor (beta chain) is drawn from a study of control samples from healthy donors and cancer patients. The CDR3 consists of 13 residues. Trimming took 0 bases from V and 4 from J, leaving 7 bases between them. Germline V lookup: CDR1 SGHTA, CDR2 FQGNSA. Generated by immunoSEQ multiplex PCR, the TCRdb table keeps only in-frame clones and is missing some. The table includes tens of thousands of clones, roughly nine tenths detected once. The chain couples TRBV7-2 to TRBJ2-7; tentatively, D is TRBD1 (5 bases). The sequencing input was blood. The TCR sequence derives from a woman in her 50s in good health. This chain's CDR3 is CASSLATAYEQYF. CDR3 in DNA: TGTGCCAGCAGCTTAGCGACAGCATACGAGCAGTACTTC.